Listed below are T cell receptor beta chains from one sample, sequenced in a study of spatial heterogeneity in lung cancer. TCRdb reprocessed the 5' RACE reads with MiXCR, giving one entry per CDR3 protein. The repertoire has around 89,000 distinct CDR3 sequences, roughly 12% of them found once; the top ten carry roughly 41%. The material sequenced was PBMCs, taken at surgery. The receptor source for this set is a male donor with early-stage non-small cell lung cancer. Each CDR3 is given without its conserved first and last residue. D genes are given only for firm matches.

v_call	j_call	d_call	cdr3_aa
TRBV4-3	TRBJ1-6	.	ASSQGSREGSPLH
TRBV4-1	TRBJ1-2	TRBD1	ASSQDPLTGRHRYGYT
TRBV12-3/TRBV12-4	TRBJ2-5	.	ASSSAGYQETQY
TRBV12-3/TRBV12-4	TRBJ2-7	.	ASSPYPFEQY
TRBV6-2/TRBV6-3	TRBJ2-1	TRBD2	ASSSWTSGGYNEQF
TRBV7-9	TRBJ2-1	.	ASSYQLDEQF
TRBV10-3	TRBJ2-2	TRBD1	AISEAGQGRNTGELF
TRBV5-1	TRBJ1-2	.	ASPIRTVNYGYT
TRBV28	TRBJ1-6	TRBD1	ASSLGGQGRSPLH
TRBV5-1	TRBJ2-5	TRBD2	ASSPRPLPGGLAGGGGETQY
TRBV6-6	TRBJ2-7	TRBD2	ASTQTRSGGFSYEQY
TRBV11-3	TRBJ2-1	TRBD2	ASSRAGGSPSYNEQF
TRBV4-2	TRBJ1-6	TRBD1	ASSPSTGDSPLH
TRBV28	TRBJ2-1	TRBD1	ASSESGQSYNEQF
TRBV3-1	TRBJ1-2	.	ASSQDLRGARGYT
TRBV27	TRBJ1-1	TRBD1	ASSPYPGQVSSTEAF
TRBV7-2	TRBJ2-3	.	ASSLGPSGTDTQY
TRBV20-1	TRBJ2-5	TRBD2	SAPLGGAGIEEGQY
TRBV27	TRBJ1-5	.	ASSFRGDQPQH
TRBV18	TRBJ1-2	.	ASSPPAGTNYGYT
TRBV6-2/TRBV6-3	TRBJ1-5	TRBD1	ASSPDRVRNQPQH
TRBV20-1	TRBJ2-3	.	SARYKDTQY
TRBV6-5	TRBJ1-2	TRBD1	ASSYSGRGRSGYT
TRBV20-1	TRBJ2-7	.	SARAPDTSSYEQY
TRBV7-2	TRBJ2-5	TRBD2	ASNQAGGMTQY
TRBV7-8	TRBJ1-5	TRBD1	ASSLATGGYQPQH
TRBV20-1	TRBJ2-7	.	SARARGYEQY
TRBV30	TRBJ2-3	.	AWSGLTDTQY
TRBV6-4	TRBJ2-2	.	ASSDLASNTGELF
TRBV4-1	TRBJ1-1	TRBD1	ASSQDGTALEAF
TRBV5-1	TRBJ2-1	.	ASRTGDEQF